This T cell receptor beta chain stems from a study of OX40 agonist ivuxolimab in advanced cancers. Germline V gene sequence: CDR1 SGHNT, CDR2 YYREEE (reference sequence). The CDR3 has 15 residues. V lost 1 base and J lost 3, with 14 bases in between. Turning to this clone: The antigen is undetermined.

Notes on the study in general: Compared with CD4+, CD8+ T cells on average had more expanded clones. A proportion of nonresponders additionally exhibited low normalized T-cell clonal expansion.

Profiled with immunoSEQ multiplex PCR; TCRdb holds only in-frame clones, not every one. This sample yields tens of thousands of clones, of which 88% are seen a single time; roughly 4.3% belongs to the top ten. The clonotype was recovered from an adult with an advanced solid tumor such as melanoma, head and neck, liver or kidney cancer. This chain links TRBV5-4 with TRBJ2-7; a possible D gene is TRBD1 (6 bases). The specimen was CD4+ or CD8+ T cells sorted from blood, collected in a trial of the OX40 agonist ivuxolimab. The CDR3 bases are TGTGCCAGCAGCTTGACTCCGGGACAAAACTACGAGCAGTACTTC. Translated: CASSLTPGQNYEQYF.